The clone carrying this TCR beta chain appeared a single time. Germline V CDR1 and CDR2: SGHKS, YYEKEE (reference sequence). The CDR3 covers 14 residues. Deletions cut 3 bases from V and 0 bases from J, with 6 bases between. This sample was taken from a study of blood T cell repertoires in COVID-19. Study-wide context: The study drew acute and convalescent COVID-19 samples from the United States, Italy and Spain. T cells, B-cell-depleted T cells, or PBMCs provided the cDNA or gDNA that served as material.

Data came from immunoSEQ multiplex PCR; TCRdb stores just in-frame clones and leaves some out. The sample carries some 170,000 clones, under 85% recorded once. The chain carries TRBV5-5 and TRBJ1-4, with TRBD1 as a possible D gene (5 bases). Sequencing input: peripheral blood. The TCR was taken from a man in his 70s with acute or convalescent COVID-19. CDR3 loop: CASSSRATNEKLFF. The CDR3 DNA sequence: TGTGCCAGCAGCTCCAGGGCAACTAATGAAAAACTGTTTTTT.